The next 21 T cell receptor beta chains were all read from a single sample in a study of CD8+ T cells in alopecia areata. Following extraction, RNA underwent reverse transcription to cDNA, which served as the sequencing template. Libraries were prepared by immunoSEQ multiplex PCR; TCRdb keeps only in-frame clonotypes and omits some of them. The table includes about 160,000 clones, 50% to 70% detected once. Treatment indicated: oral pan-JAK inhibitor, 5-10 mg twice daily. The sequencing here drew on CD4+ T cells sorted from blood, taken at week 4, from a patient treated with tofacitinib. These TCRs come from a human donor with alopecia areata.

CDR3 sequence: CAWSVGIWNTEAFF. In DNA, the CDR3 is TGTGCCTGGAGTGTAGGCATATGGAACACTGAAGCTTTCTTT. The chain joins TRBV30 to TRBJ1-1, with unresolved D. The CDR3 has 14 amino acids. Trimming stripped 0 bases from V and 1 base from J, with 9 bases between. Germline CDR1 is GTSNPN and CDR2 is SVGIG (reference sequence).

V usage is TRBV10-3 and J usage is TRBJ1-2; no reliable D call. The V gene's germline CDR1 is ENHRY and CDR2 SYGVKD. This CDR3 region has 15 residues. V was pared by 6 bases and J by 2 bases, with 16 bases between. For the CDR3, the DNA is TGTGCCATCAGCCGCGGTCAGGAGGGCAACTATGGCTACACCTTC. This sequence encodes CAISRGQEGNYGYTF.

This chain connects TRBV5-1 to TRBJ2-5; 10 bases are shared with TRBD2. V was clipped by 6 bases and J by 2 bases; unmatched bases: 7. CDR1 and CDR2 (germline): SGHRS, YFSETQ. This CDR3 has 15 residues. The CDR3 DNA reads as TGCGCCAGCATTGAGGGTAGCGGGGGGCAAGAGACCCAGTACTTC. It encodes CASIEGSGGQETQYF.

The CDR3 is CASSLVRGGITDTQYF. CDR3 nucleotide sequence: TGTGCCAGCAGCTTGGTACGGGGGGGAATCACAGATACGCAGTATTTT. This chain joins TRBV5-4 and TRBJ2-3; TRBD2 agrees at 8 bases. V was clipped by 0 bases and J by 2 bases; unmatched bases: 5. CDR1 is SGHNT, CDR2 YYREEE, per germline (reference sequence). CDR3 length equals 16 residues. Based on the CDR3 plus reference TRBV5-4 and TRBJ2-3, the full variable domain is ETGVTQSPTHLIKTRGQQVTLRCSSQSGHNTVSWYQQALGQGPQFIFQYYREEENGRGNFPPRFSGLQFPNYSSELNVNALELDDSALYLCASSLVRGGITDTQYFGPGTRLTVL.

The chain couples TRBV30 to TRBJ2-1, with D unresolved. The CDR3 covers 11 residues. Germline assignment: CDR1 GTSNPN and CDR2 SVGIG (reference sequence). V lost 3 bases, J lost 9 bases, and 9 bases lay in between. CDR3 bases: TGTGCCTGGAGCAGATCGGTTGAGCAGTTCTTC. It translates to CAWSRSVEQFF.

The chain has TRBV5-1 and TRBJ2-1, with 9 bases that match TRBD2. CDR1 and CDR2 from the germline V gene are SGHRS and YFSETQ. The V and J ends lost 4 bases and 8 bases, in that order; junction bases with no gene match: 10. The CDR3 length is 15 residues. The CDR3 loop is CASSPGLADRYEQFF. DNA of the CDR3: TGCGCCAGCAGCCCGGGACTAGCCGATCGGTATGAGCAGTTCTTC.

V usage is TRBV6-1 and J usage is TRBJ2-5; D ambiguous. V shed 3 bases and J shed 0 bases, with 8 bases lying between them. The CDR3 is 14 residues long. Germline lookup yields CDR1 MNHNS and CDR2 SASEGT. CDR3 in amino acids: CASSDQRNQETQYF. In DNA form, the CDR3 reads TGTGCCAGCAGTGATCAGCGCAACCAAGAGACCCAGTACTTC.

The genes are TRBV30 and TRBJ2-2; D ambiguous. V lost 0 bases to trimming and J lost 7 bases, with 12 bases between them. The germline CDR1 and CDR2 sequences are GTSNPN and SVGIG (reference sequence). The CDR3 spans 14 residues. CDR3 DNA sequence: TGTGCCTGGAGTGTGGTTGGGTCGGACGGGGAGCTGTTTTTT. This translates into CAWSVVGSDGELFF.

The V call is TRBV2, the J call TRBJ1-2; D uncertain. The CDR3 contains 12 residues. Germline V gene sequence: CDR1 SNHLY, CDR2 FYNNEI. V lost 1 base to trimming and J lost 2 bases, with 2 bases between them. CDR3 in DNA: TGTGCCAGCAGTGAAGGGAACTATGGCTACACCTTC. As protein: CASSEGNYGYTF.

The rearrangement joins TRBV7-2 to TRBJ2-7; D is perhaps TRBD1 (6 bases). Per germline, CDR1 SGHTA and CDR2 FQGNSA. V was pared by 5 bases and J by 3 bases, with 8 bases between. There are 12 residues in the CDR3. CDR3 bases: TGTGCCAGCAGCCAACAGGGCTACGAGCAGTACTTC. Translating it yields CASSQQGYEQYF.

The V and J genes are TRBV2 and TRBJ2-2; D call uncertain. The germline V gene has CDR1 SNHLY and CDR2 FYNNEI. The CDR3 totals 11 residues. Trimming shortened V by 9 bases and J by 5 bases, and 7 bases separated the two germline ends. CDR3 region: CASQETGELFF. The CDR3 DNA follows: TGTGCCAGTCAGGAAACCGGGGAGCTGTTTTTT.

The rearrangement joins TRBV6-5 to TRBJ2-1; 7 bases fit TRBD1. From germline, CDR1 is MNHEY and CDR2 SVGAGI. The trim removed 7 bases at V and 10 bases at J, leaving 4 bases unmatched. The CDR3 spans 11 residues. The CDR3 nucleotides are TGTGCCAGCACCCAAGGGGGCGAGCAGTTCTTC. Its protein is CASTQGGEQFF.

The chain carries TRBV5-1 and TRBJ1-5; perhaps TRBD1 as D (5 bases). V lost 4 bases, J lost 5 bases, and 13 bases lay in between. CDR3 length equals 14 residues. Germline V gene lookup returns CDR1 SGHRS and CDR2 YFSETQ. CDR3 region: CASSLEGIDQPQHF. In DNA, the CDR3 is TGCGCCAGCAGCCTCGAGGGGATCGATCAGCCCCAGCATTTT. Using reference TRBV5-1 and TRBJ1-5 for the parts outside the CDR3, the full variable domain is KAGVTQTPRYLIKTRGQQVTLSCSPISGHRSVSWYQQTPGQGLQFLFEYFSETQRNKGNFPGRFSGRQFSNSRSEMNVSTLELGDSALYLCASSLEGIDQPQHFGDGTRLSIL.

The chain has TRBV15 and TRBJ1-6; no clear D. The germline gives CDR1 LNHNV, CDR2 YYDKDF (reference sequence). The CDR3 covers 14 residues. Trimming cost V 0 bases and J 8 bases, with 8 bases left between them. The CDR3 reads CATSREAPDSPLHF. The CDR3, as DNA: TGTGCCACCAGCAGAGAGGCGCCGGATTCACCCCTCCACTTT.

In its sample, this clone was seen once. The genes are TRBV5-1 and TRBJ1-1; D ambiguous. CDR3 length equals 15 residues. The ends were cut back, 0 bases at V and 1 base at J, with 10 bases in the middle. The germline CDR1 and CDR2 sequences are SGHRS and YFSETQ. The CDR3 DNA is TGCGCCAGCAGCTTGGACCCAGTACGGAACACTGAAGCTTTCTTT. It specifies CASSLDPVRNTEAFF. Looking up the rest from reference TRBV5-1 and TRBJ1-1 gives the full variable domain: KAGVTQTPRYLIKTRGQQVTLSCSPISGHRSVSWYQQTPGQGLQFLFEYFSETQRNKGNFPGRFSGRQFSNSRSEMNVSTLELGDSALYLCASSLDPVRNTEAFFGQGTRLTVV.

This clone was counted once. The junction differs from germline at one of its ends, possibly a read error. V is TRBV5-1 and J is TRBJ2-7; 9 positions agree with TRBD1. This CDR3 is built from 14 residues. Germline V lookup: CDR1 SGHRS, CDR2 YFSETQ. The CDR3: CASRLGQGDYEQYF. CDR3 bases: TGCGCCAGCAGGTTGGGACAGGGAGACTACGAGCAGTACTTC.

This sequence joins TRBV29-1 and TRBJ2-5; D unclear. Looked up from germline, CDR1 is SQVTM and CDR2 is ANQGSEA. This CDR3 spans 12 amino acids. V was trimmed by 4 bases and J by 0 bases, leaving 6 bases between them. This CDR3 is CSVAHNQETQYF. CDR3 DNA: TGCAGCGTTGCTCACAACCAAGAGACCCAGTACTTC.

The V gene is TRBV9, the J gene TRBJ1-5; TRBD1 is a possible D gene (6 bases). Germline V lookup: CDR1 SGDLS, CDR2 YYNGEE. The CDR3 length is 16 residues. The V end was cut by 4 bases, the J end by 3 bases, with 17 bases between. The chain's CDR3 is CASSPTGTSVNQPQHF. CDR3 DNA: TGTGCCAGCAGCCCAACCGGGACATCCGTCAATCAGCCCCAGCATTTT.

CDR3 region: CASSLGDRDLYGYTF. The CDR3 bases are TGTGCCAGCAGCTTGGGGGACAGGGACCTATATGGCTACACCTTC. V gene TRBV5-4 combines with J gene TRBJ1-2, with 9 nucleotides matching TRBD1. Germline trimming cut 0 bases from V and 5 bases from J; bases unmatched to any gene: 5. Germline lookup yields CDR1 SGHNT and CDR2 YYREEE (reference sequence). The CDR3 spans 15 residues. Filled out from reference TRBV5-4 and TRBJ1-2, the complete variable domain reads ETGVTQSPTHLIKTRGQQVTLRCSSQSGHNTVSWYQQALGQGPQFIFQYYREEENGRGNFPPRFSGLQFPNYSSELNVNALELDDSALYLCASSLGDRDLYGYTFGSGTRLTVV.

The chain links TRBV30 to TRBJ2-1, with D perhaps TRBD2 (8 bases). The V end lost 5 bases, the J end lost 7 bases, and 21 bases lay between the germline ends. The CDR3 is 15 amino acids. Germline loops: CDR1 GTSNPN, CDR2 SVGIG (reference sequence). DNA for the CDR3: TGTGCCTGGCAACAGGGGACTAGGGGGATTAATGAGCAGTTCTTC. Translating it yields CAWQQGTRGINEQFF.

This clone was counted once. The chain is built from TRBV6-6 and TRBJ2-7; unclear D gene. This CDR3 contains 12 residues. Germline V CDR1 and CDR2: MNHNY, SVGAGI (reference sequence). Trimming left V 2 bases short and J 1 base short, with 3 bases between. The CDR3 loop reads CASSYESYEQYF. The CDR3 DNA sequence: TGTGCCAGCAGTTACGAGTCCTACGAGCAGTACTTC.